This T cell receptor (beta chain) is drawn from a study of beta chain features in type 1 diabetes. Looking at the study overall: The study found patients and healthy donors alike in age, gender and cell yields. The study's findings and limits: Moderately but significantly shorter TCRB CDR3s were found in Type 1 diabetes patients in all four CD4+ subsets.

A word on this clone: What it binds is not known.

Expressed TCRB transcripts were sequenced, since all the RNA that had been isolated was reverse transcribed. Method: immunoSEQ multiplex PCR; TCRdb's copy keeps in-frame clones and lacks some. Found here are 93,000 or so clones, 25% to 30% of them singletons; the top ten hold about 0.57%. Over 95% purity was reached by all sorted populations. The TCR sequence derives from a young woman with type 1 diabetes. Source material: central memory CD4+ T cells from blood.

CDR3 sequence: CASSYRDGAQETQYF. The CDR3 bases are TGTGCCAGCAGTTACCGAGATGGGGCCCAGGAGACCCAGTACTTC. The chain uses TRBV6-5 and TRBJ2-5; a weak D match, TRBD1 (5 bases). The CDR3 runs to 15 residues. Germline assignment: CDR1 MNHEY and CDR2 SVGAGI. V lost 2 bases to trimming and J lost 5 bases, with 15 bases between them.